The 21 T cell receptor beta chains reported below all come from one sample, sequenced in a study of shared T cell receptors in the human thymus. Profiled with immunoSEQ multiplex PCR; TCRdb holds only in-frame clones, not every one. The sample yields hundreds of thousands of clones, more than 75% seen once. These sequences were also reported in another study, on human thymus T cells.

The sequenced sample consisted of thymocytes. The receptors derive from a boy younger than two with a congenital heart defect.

The genes are TRBV7-2 and TRBJ2-4, with D unresolved. The CDR3 loop spans 17 amino acids. Trimming removed 5 bases at V and 2 bases at J, with 19 bases between. The germline V gene has CDR1 SGHTA and CDR2 FQGNSA. The CDR3 spells CASSAKHYGWSKNIQYF. CDR3 coding DNA: TGTGCCAGCAGCGCAAAACACTATGGGTGGTCCAAAAACATTCAGTACTTC.

The J gene is TRBJ2-7, the V gene TRBV11-3, with 7 nucleotides matching TRBD1. V shed 0 bases, J shed 3 bases, and the junction held 8 bases outside the gene matches. The CDR3 has 16 amino acids. The germline CDR1 and CDR2 sequences are SGHNT and YENEEA. The CDR3 DNA reads as TGTGCCAGCAGCTTAGATCGACAGGGTGAGGACTACGAGCAGTACTTC. Translated: CASSLDRQGEDYEQYF.

A note on this clone: Other DNA variants within this sample encode the same CDR3. J is TRBJ1-5 and V is TRBV25-1; 10 bases are a match to TRBD1. Germline values: CDR1 MGHDK, CDR2 SYGVNS. Unmatched junction bases numbered 1, after V lost 6 bases and J lost 5 bases. The CDR3 covers 13 residues. CDR3 residues: CASSGQGDQPQHF. The CDR3 nucleotides read TGTGCCAGCAGCGGACAGGGGGATCAGCCCCAGCATTTT. Full variable domain (outside the CDR3, taken from reference TRBV25-1 and TRBJ1-5): EADIYQTPRYLVIGTGKKITLECSQTMGHDKMYWYQQDPGMELHLIHYSYGVNSTEKGDLSSESTVSRIRTEHFPLTLESARPSHTSQYLCASSGQGDQPQHFGDGTRLSIL.

The gene calls are TRBV13 and TRBJ2-1; 14 bases line up with TRBD2. This CDR3 has 17 amino acids. With 2 bases clipped from V and 12 bases from J, the junction kept 12 bases outside the gene matches. Germline V gene lookup returns CDR1 PRHDT and CDR2 FYEKMQ (reference sequence). The CDR3 loop is CASSLQEESGTSGRQFF. The CDR3 DNA reads as TGTGCCAGCAGCTTACAGGAGGAATCGGGGACTAGCGGGAGGCAGTTCTTC.

The V gene is TRBV27, the J gene TRBJ1-3; the D gene is possibly TRBD1 (5 bases). The CDR3 loop spans 18 amino acids. The germline V and J ends were trimmed by 0 bases and 0 bases, with 15 bases remaining between them. From germline, CDR1 is MNHEY and CDR2 SMNVEV (reference sequence). CDR3 bases: TGTGCCAGCAGTTTATCGGGTCGGGGGTTGAGCTCTGGAAACACCATATATTTT. Amino acids: CASSLSGRGLSSGNTIYF.

The chain is built from TRBV13 and TRBJ2-3, with D possibly matching TRBD2 (6 bases). The CDR3 loop spans 12 amino acids. The V end was cut by 6 bases, the J end by 5 bases, with 9 bases between. Germline assignment: CDR1 PRHDT and CDR2 FYEKMQ (reference sequence). Here the CDR3 reads CASRVSGDTQYF. The DNA for the CDR3 is TGTGCCAGCAGGGTTAGCGGAGATACGCAGTATTTT.

V gene TRBV27 combines with J gene TRBJ2-6, with 7 nucleotides matching TRBD2. The J segment lost 3 bases and the V segment lost 2 bases, leaving 10 bases of the junction unmatched. The CDR3 has 18 amino acids. CDR1 is MNHEY and CDR2 is SMNVEV in the germline V gene (reference sequence). The CDR3: CASSLRAGDFNGANVLTF. The CDR3 DNA reads TGTGCCAGCAGTTTACGGGCGGGAGATTTTAATGGGGCCAACGTCCTGACTTTC.

The CDR3 is CASSPPGGRPYSNQPQHF. CDR3 nucleotide sequence: TGTGCCAGCAGTCCCCCGGGTGGCCGCCCCTATAGCAATCAGCCCCAGCATTTT. The chain has TRBV28 and TRBJ1-5; D not certain. Germline-derived CDR1 and CDR2 are MDHEN and SYDVKM. The ends were cut back, 5 bases at V and 0 bases at J, with 20 bases in the middle. The CDR3 sequence is 18 residues long. The full variable domain, rest sourced from reference TRBV28 and TRBJ1-5, is DVKVTQSSRYLVKRTGEKVFLECVQDMDHENMFWYRQDPGLGLRLIYFSYDVKMKEKGDIPEGYSVSREKKERFSLILESASTNQTSMYLCASSPPGGRPYSNQPQHFGDGTRLSIL.

The genes are TRBV9 and TRBJ1-2; a possible D gene is TRBD1 (5 bases). CDR3 length equals 15 residues. V was shortened by 0 bases and J by 4 bases, with 13 bases between the two germline ends. CDR1 SGDLS and CDR2 YYNGEE come from the germline V gene. The CDR3 nucleotides read TGTGCCAGCAGCGTAGCGGGGGGAGACCCCTATGGCTACACCTTC. The encoded protein is CASSVAGGDPYGYTF.

V gene TRBV15 combines with J gene TRBJ2-7, with D possibly matching TRBD1 (5 bases). The CDR3 spans 13 residues. Per the germline V gene, CDR1 is LNHNV and CDR2 is YYDKDF (reference sequence). V was trimmed by 4 bases and J by 3 bases, leaving 10 bases between them. The CDR3 DNA reads as TGTGCCACCAGCACCTCAGGGTGCTACGAGCAGTACTTC. It yields the protein CATSTSGCYEQYF.

The V gene is TRBV2, the J gene TRBJ1-5; 7 bases are shared with TRBD1. V lost 6 bases to trimming and J lost 2 bases; unmatched junction nucleotides: 7. CDR1 is SNHLY and CDR2 is FYNNEI in the germline V gene. The CDR3 runs 15 residues. CDR3 nucleotides: TGTGCCAGCAGAGAACAGGGGTCCCGCAATCAGCCCCAGCATTTT. Translation: CASREQGSRNQPQHF.

V gene TRBV28 combines with J gene TRBJ2-5, with TRBD2 matching 8 bases. Trimming removed 6 bases from V and 1 base from J; junction bases left unmatched: 10. The germline V gene encodes CDR1 MDHEN and CDR2 SYDVKM. The CDR3 runs to 16 residues. The CDR3 coding sequence is TGTGCCAGCAGCCCAACTAGCGGACGGCCCCAAGAGACCCAGTACTTC. It specifies CASSPTSGRPQETQYF. The full variable domain, with the rest looked up from reference TRBV28 and TRBJ2-5, is DVKVTQSSRYLVKRTGEKVFLECVQDMDHENMFWYRQDPGLGLRLIYFSYDVKMKEKGDIPEGYSVSREKKERFSLILESASTNQTSMYLCASSPTSGRPQETQYFGPGTRLLVL.

The chain is built from TRBV28 and TRBJ2-5, with a possible D match to TRBD2 (5 bases). V was pared by 0 bases and J by 3 bases, with 14 bases between. In germline, CDR1 is MDHEN, CDR2 SYDVKM. CDR3 length: 16 residues. The CDR3 reads CASSLCRREGEETQYF. The CDR3 DNA follows: TGTGCCAGCAGTTTATGCCGCCGGGAAGGAGAAGAGACCCAGTACTTC. Based on the CDR3 plus reference TRBV28 and TRBJ2-5, the full variable domain is DVKVTQSSRYLVKRTGEKVFLECVQDMDHENMFWYRQDPGLGLRLIYFSYDVKMKEKGDIPEGYSVSREKKERFSLILESASTNQTSMYLCASSLCRREGEETQYFGPGTRLLVL.

The rearrangement joins TRBV18 to TRBJ1-3; D is unclear. CDR1 is KGHSH and CDR2 is LQKENI in the germline V gene. V lost 7 bases and J 0 bases, leaving 10 bases between the germline ends. The CDR3 runs to 14 residues. CDR3 sequence: CASFARSSGNTIYF. In nucleotides, the CDR3 is TGTGCCAGCTTCGCGCGAAGCTCTGGAAACACCATATATTTT.

The rearrangement uses TRBV4-3 and TRBJ2-3, with a tentative D call TRBD2 (6 bases). This CDR3 contains 17 residues. CDR1 and CDR2 (germline): LGHNA, YSLEER. The V and J ends lost 0 bases and 2 bases respectively, with 15 bases between them. The DNA of the CDR3 is TGCGCCAGCAGCCAAGATAGTGGCGGGACGCACACAGATACGCAGTATTTT. It is translated as CASSQDSGGTHTDTQYF.

The J gene is TRBJ2-7, the V gene TRBV7-2; D is ambiguous. CDR1 is SGHTA, CDR2 FQGNSA, per germline. Trimming took 5 bases from V and 1 from J, leaving 12 bases between them. This CDR3 is built from 14 residues. The CDR3 DNA follows: TGTGCCAGCAGCGTCAGACATTTTTCCTACGAGCAGTACTTC. Amino acid sequence: CASSVRHFSYEQYF.

The CDR3 reads CASSLGRGRDTGELFF. The CDR3 region has the DNA TGTGCCAGCAGTTTGGGTCGCGGGAGGGACACCGGGGAGCTGTTTTTT. The chain combines TRBV27 with TRBJ2-2, with 9 bases aligning to TRBD2. V lost 3 bases and J lost 3; bases outside the gene matches: 5. From germline, CDR1 is MNHEY and CDR2 SMNVEV (reference sequence). The CDR3 runs to 16 residues.

The chain uses TRBV6-5 and TRBJ2-5, with a weak D call TRBD2 (5 bases). In germline, CDR1 is MNHEY, CDR2 SVGAGI. CDR3 length equals 13 residues. V was shortened by 5 bases and J by 4 bases, with 11 bases between the two germline ends. CDR3: CASSGEGGETQYF. The CDR3, as DNA: TGTGCCAGCAGTGGAGAGGGCGGAGAGACCCAGTACTTC.

The gene calls are TRBV27 and TRBJ1-2; D ambiguous. CDR3 size: 17 residues. Trimming left V 2 bases short and J 8 bases short, with 24 bases between. Germline V gene sequence: CDR1 MNHEY, CDR2 SMNVEV (reference sequence). In nucleotides, the CDR3 is TGTGCCAGCAGTTTACTCATCCTCGGGAGGCCTTCGGAGGGCTACACCTTC. This codes for CASSLLILGRPSEGYTF.

The V gene is TRBV19, the J gene TRBJ1-4; 9 positions match TRBD1. Germline-derived CDR1 and CDR2 are LNHDA and SQIVND (reference sequence). The CDR3 contains 15 residues. V was pared by 9 bases and J by 4 bases, with 9 bases of the junction left unmatched. This CDR3 reads CASGTGGLLNEKLFF. The CDR3 DNA is TGTGCCAGCGGAACAGGGGGCCTTCTTAATGAAAAACTGTTTTTT. Variable domain in full (rest from reference TRBV19 and TRBJ1-4): DGGITQSPKYLFRKEGQNVTLSCEQNLNHDAMYWYRQDPGQGLRLIYYSQIVNDFQKGDIAEGYSVSREKKESFPLTVTSAQKNPTAFYLCASGTGGLLNEKLFFGSGTQLSVL.

The chain carries TRBV30 and TRBJ2-2, with D maybe TRBD2 (7 bases). V lost 2 bases to trimming and J lost 3 bases, with 19 bases between them. CDR3 length equals 17 residues. Germline V gene sequence: CDR1 GTSNPN, CDR2 SVGIG (reference sequence). CDR3 sequence reads: CAWSPTLGGADTGELFF. CDR3 nucleotides: TGTGCCTGGAGTCCAACCCTAGGGGGGGCAGACACCGGGGAGCTGTTTTTT.